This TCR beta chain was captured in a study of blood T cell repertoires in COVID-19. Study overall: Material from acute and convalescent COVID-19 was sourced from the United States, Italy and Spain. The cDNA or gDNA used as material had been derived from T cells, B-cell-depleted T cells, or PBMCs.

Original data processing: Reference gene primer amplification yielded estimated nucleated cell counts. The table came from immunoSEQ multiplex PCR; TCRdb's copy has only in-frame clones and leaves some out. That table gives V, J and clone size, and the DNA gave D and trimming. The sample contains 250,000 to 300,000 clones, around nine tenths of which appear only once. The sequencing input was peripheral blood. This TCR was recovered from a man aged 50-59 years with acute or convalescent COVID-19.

The CDR3 DNA reads TGTGCCAGCAGCCTAACGACAGGGAGAGGGCCACGGAATGGCTACACCTTC. It is translated as CASSLTTGRGPRNGYTF. The chain links TRBV3-1 (or the pseudogene TRBV3-2) to TRBJ1-2, with TRBD1 matching over 7 bases. V shed 4 bases, J shed 6 bases, and the junction held 17 bases outside the gene matches. CDR1 and CDR2 (germline): LGHDT, YNNKEL (reference sequence). The CDR3 is 17 residues long.